The rows below give T cell receptor beta chains drawn from one sample of a study of neurological immune-mediated disorders. Via MiXCR, TCRdb re-called the 5' RACE reads, giving one row per CDR3 protein. This table has 60,000 to 90,000 distinct CDR3 sequences, about 10% appearing once. The sample was PBMCs. All receptors derive from a man under 40 in good health. The CDR3 runs from the conserved cysteine through the conserved F or W. The order of the fields is D gene, clone size, V gene, J gene, CDR3 DNA, CDR3 protein. D genes are given only for firm matches. Clone size is given for some rows only: seen once, a few or many times, or a class if the clone is expanded.

D gene: TRBD2
clone size: many
V gene: TRBV20-1
J gene: TRBJ2-7
CDR3 DNA: TGCAGTGCGTCGGGACTAGCGAGGGACGAGCAGTACTTC
CDR3 protein: CSASGLARDEQYF

D gene: .
clone size: many
V gene: TRBV28
J gene: TRBJ1-6
CDR3 DNA: TGTGCCAGCAGTTTGGGAGGTTCCTATAATTCACCCCTCCACTTT
CDR3 protein: CASSLGGSYNSPLHF

D gene: TRBD1
clone size: many
V gene: TRBV5-6
J gene: TRBJ1-5
CDR3 DNA: TGTGCCAGCAGCGTAGGGGGCGCGAATCAGCCCCAGCATTTT
CDR3 protein: CASSVGGANQPQHF

D gene: .
clone size: many
V gene: TRBV5-5
J gene: TRBJ2-7
CDR3 DNA: TGTGCCAGCAGCTTGGTGCTAGGGGCCTACGAGCAGTACTTC
CDR3 protein: CASSLVLGAYEQYF

D gene: .
clone size: many
V gene: TRBV28
J gene: TRBJ1-5
CDR3 DNA: TGTGCCAGCAGTTCGGGATTACAGCCCCAGCATTTT
CDR3 protein: CASSSGLQPQHF

D gene: .
clone size: many
V gene: TRBV5-1
J gene: TRBJ2-5
CDR3 DNA: TGCGCCAGCGAGGGACTCGGAAAGGGGGAGACCCAGTACTTC
CDR3 protein: CASEGLGKGETQYF

D gene: .
clone size: many
V gene: TRBV7-2
J gene: TRBJ2-6
CDR3 DNA: TGTGCCAGCAGCTTGGACAGTTGGCCGGGGGGGGCCAACGTCCTGACTTTC
CDR3 protein: CASSLDSWPGGANVLTF

D gene: .
clone size: many
V gene: TRBV9
J gene: TRBJ1-2
CDR3 DNA: TGTGCCAGCAGCGTAGGGGCTCCGAACTATGGCTACACCTTC
CDR3 protein: CASSVGAPNYGYTF

D gene: .
clone size: many
V gene: TRBV7-2
J gene: TRBJ2-1
CDR3 DNA: TGTGCCAGCAGCTACGGTGGACTTGGGCAGTTCTTC
CDR3 protein: CASSYGGLGQFF

D gene: .
clone size: .
V gene: TRBV5-1
J gene: TRBJ1-1
CDR3 DNA: TGCGCCAGCAGCTATCTACAGGGTTCCACTGAAGCTTTCTTT
CDR3 protein: CASSYLQGSTEAFF

D gene: TRBD2
clone size: many
V gene: TRBV7-6
J gene: TRBJ2-1
CDR3 DNA: TGTGCCAGCAGCTTAGACCTTCCCGGCGGGAGAATGAGTGGGAATGAGCAGTTCTTC
CDR3 protein: CASSLDLPGGRMSGNEQFF